The text below deals with one TCR beta chain. It lacks a known antigen. The read halts 3 residues ahead of the CDR3 end, with the missing end drawn from the germline J gene. TCR beta CDR3 regions were amplified by multiplex PCR from an average of roughly 1,200 ng genomic DNA per sample using the immunoSEQ assay. To correct primer bias, the assay used a complete synthetic TCR repertoire to set an amplification baseline. The amplicons were sequenced using the Illumina platform. In the paper's pipeline: Error correction of the sequences involved clustering with frequency ratios plus a modified nearest-neighbor algorithm, after which the sequences were analyzed in the immunoSEQ Analyzer using IMGT gene definitions. At each rarefaction depth, TCR richness and evenness were averaged over 20 rarefaction repeats, and samples with fewer sequences than the depth were excluded. Wilcoxon rank sum tests with FDR correction were used to compare V, D and J gene relative abundances between the groups. For the blinded duplicates, the intraclass correlation was about 96% for TCR richness and averaged around 76% across around 61 gene segments. TCRdb carries this immuneACCESS record with in-frame sequences only. Its versions omit some clonotypes, under half of them owing to an unresolved V gene in the studies checked, with the rest unexplained. V and J calls plus clone size are reproduced from that table; the DNA served to infer D and trimming. For this sample, the table gives some 20,000 clones. 5.2% of the sample lies in the top ten.

The germline V gene sets CDR1 to SNHLY and CDR2 to FYNNEI. The CDR3 holds 16 amino acids from the cysteine to the phenylalanine. The 39 bases shown cover part of the CDR3, and their frame starts at base 1. V lost 3 bases and J lost 9 bases; the stretch between them is 21 bases long. Every participant had a single incident cervical HPV16 infection, and prevalent HPV16 infections were excluded. Cervical HPV DNA was detected by MY09/MY11 PCR and genotyped by dot-blot hybridization. More than 14 mL of heparinized blood were centrifuged, and the buffy coat was split into aliquots, frozen at -30 degrees C, and then kept at -80 degrees C. QIAGEN kits were used to extract genomic DNA from the buffy coat specimens. This sample is drawn from a study of T cells in women clearing cervical HPV infection (dated by TCRdb to the late 2010s). For context, the study as a whole: Cases were about 25 women with histologically confirmed HPV16-related CIN3 or worse, including a couple of invasive cancers. The exploratory proof-of-principle case-control study was nested within the Guanacaste HPV Natural History Study in Costa Rica and compared TCR repertoires across cervical HPV16 outcomes. HLA typing was available for only a few women, so HLA type could not be excluded as a confounder. Blood from cases was collected at the visit where the lesion was first found, while blood from controls was collected once the infection could no longer be detected. Controls were more than 20 women whose single incident HPV16 infection cleared within 12 months without precancer or cancer developing. The parent cohort enrolled about 9,700 women aged 18 or older in Guanacaste, Costa Rica, in about 1993 to 1994 and followed the women for seven years. For cases, a median interval of 149 days, with an interquartile range of roughly 80 to 200 days, was observed between lesion detection and blood sampling. Quality controls consisted of five blinded duplicates per group, for a total of roughly 60 samples made up of 50 participants and around ten replicates. Cases had a median age of around 34 years compared with approximately 41 for controls, and baseline characteristics showed no significant differences between the groups. Cases and controls were matched on year of sample collection and on age within five years.

What the study reported, not specific to this receptor: Because T-cell numbers per sample were unknown, differences in richness could reflect varying T-cell content rather than repertoire biology. CIN3+ cases had significantly higher TCR repertoire richness than controls across sequencing depths, but evenness did not differ between the groups. By combining richness with V gene abundances, random forest classifiers separated cases from controls with an estimated AUC of around 0.8. Because of the cross-sectional design, the study could not determine whether the associations came before infection or resulted from infection, and neither effector/memory subsets nor HPV-specific T cells were isolated. Lower TRBV6-7 relative abundance was observed in cases than in controls (roughly 0.12% versus 0.15%; Bonferroni P = 0.0008).

Sequencing input: blood buffy coat. The sequence is built from TRBV2 and TRBJ2-1; 7 matching bases give a weak D call of TRBD2. The source of this sequence is a woman aged 18-70 years with a cervical HPV16 infection that either progressed to CIN3+ or cleared (not recorded which). The sequenced part of the CDR3 DNA is TGTGCCAGCAGTGACTCGGGGAGGGGGGGCCGTCTTGAG. Protein translation: CASSDSGRGGRLE. The entire CDR3 protein is CASSDSGRGGRLEQFF.